This T cell receptor beta chain was documented in a study of blood T cell repertoires in COVID-19. Study-level information: The United States, Italy and Spain supplied acute and convalescent COVID-19 samples. The analysed material was cDNA or gDNA that came from T cells, B-cell-depleted T cells, or PBMCs.

A few counts support this clone. CDR3 size: 13 residues. V was trimmed by 8 bases and J by 8 bases, leaving 16 bases between them. Method: immunoSEQ multiplex PCR; TCRdb's copy keeps in-frame clones and lacks some. The sample records under 45,000 clones, 65% to 90% being singletons. The specimen was peripheral blood. V gene TRBV12-3 or TRBV12-4 combines with J gene TRBJ2-1; D is perhaps TRBD2 (5 bases). This TCR came from a man between 35 and 55 years old with active COVID-19. The CDR3: CASGRVGGYEQFF. The CDR3, as DNA: TGTGCCAGCGGAAGGGTTGGAGGTTATGAGCAGTTCTTC.